The entry below gives a single T cell receptor (beta chain) sequence along with its context. Generated by immunoSEQ multiplex PCR, the TCRdb table keeps only in-frame clones and is missing some. The repertoire holds 290,000 or so clones, around 87% seen once, with approximately 4.3% in the top ten. These data belong to a study of blood T cell repertoires in COVID-19. The overall study: Sources were T cells, B-cell-depleted T cells, or PBMCs; the material itself was cDNA or gDNA.

Allocation to cohorts depended on clinical history reported by the participants. The receptor was isolated from a woman under 30 with acute COVID-19. Material for sequencing was PBMCs or T cells enriched from blood (not recorded which).

Here the CDR3 DNA reads TGTGCCAGCTCCGGACAGTTTGAGGGTTCCTACGAGCAGTACTTC. It encodes CASSGQFEGSYEQYF. The V and J genes are TRBV18 and TRBJ2-7; tentatively, D is TRBD1 (6 bases). The CDR3 sequence is 15 residues long. Germline CDR1 KGHSH, CDR2 LQKENI. Deletions cut 6 bases from V and 1 base from J, with 16 bases between. Full variable domain (remainder filled in from reference TRBV18 and TRBJ2-7): NAGVMQNPRHLVRRRGQEARLRCSPMKGHSHVYWYRQLPEEGLKFMVYLQKENIIDESGMPKERFSAEFPKEGPSILRIQQVVRGDSAAYFCASSGQFEGSYEQYFGPGTRLTVT.